These 15 T cell receptor beta chains were all obtained from the same sample, sequenced in a study of CD4 and CD8 cells across lung adenocarcinoma regions. Via MiXCR, TCRdb re-called the PCR reads, giving one row per CDR3 protein. The table includes 9,500 to 12,000 distinct CDR3 sequences, under 55% detected once. Source material: CD8+ T cells from the margin of a lung tumor. All receptors come from a male donor with lung adenocarcinoma. The CD4 and CD8 labels of this study may be unreliable.

This clonotype was picked up one time. This sequence joins TRBV27 and TRBJ1-1, with D unresolved. The CDR3 consists of 16 residues. V lost 2 bases and J 0 bases, leaving 13 bases between the germline ends. The germline gives CDR1 MNHEY, CDR2 SMNVEV (reference sequence). CDR3 in amino acids: CASSLRAIEMNTEAFF. The DNA of the CDR3 is TGTGCCAGCAGTTTAAGGGCAATAGAAATGAACACTGAAGCTTTCTTT.

This chain connects TRBV9 to TRBJ1-4, with a possible D match to TRBD1 (6 bases). The CDR3 spans 15 residues. The germline V and J ends were trimmed by 4 bases and 5 bases, with 15 bases remaining between them. The germline CDR1 and CDR2 sequences are SGDLS and YYNGEE. CDR3 DNA sequence: TGTGCCAGCAGCCAGCAGGGGCAGAAGAATGAAAAACTGTTTTTT. The encoded protein is CASSQQGQKNEKLFF.

This clonotype was seen a few times. The chain joins TRBV3-1 to TRBJ2-3; D call uncertain. Germline loops: CDR1 LGHDT, CDR2 YNNKEL (reference sequence). The V end lost 0 bases, the J end lost 1 base, and 14 bases lay between the germline ends. This CDR3 region has 17 residues. CDR3 DNA sequence: TGTGCCAGCAGCCAAGAAATTGGCGGTTTTCGCACAGATACGCAGTATTTT. This translates into CASSQEIGGFRTDTQYF.

Judged by abundance, this clonotype is medium-sized. The rearrangement joins TRBV11-3 to TRBJ1-3; tentative D call: TRBD1 (6 bases). Trimming shortened V by 5 bases and J by 4 bases, and 18 bases separated the two germline ends. CDR3 length: 16 amino acids. The V gene's germline CDR1 is SGHNT and CDR2 YENEEA. The CDR3 here is CASSATGGPSGNTIYF. The CDR3 bases are TGTGCCAGCAGCGCCACGGGGGGCCCGTCCGGAAACACCATATATTTT.

This clonotype is categorized as medium-sized. The chain joins TRBV6-5 to TRBJ2-6; perhaps TRBD2 as D (5 bases). Looked up from germline, CDR1 is MNHEY and CDR2 is SVGAGI. V lost 1 base and J 3 bases, leaving 13 bases between the germline ends. This CDR3 comprises 17 residues. DNA for the CDR3: TGTGCCAGCAGTTACTTTGGACGGGATGGTGGGGCCAACGTCCTGACTTTC. Translation gives CASSYFGRDGGANVLTF.

Note on this clonotype: A much larger clone differs from this one at a single base, so this may be a read error. The CDR3 region is CASILAGTSNEQFF. CDR3 nucleotides: TGTGCCAGCATCTTAGCGGGAACCTCAAATGAGCAGTTCTTC. The V gene is TRBV28, the J gene TRBJ2-1, with 8 bases lining up with TRBD2. The V gene's germline CDR1 is MDHEN and CDR2 SYDVKM. V was pared by 7 bases and J by 7 bases, with 9 bases of the junction left unmatched. This CDR3 is built from 14 residues.

As for this clonotype: One end of the junction fails to match germline, which may point to a read error. V usage is TRBV6-1 and J usage is TRBJ2-3; the match to TRBD2 covers 8 bases. The CDR3 length is 14 residues. Germline V gene sequence: CDR1 MNHNS, CDR2 SASEGT. CDR3 in DNA: TGTGCGGGCAGACGAGCGGGGGACACAGAGACGCAGTATTTC. Encoded protein: CAGRRAGDTETQYF.

The CDR3 DNA follows: TGTGCCAGCAGTCGGGGGGCTTCCTATGGCTACACCTTC. The encoded protein is CASSRGASYGYTF. This rearrangement joins TRBV12-3 or TRBV12-4 to TRBJ1-2; maybe TRBD1 (6 bases). The germline V and J ends were trimmed by 5 bases and 4 bases, with 11 bases remaining between them. The length of the CDR3 is 13 residues.

The gene calls are TRBV11-3 and TRBJ1-1, with a possible D match to TRBD1 (6 bases). The V gene's germline CDR1 is SGHNT and CDR2 YENEEA. Trimming shortened V by 5 bases and J by 0 bases, and 10 bases separated the two germline ends. The CDR3 is 14 amino acids. The CDR3 DNA is TGTGCCAGCAGCCCAGGGGCAATGAACACTGAAGCTTTCTTT. The encoded protein is CASSPGAMNTEAFF. The whole variable domain, filled in from reference TRBV11-3 and TRBJ1-1, reads EAGVVQSPRYKIIEKKQPVAFWCNPISGHNTLYWYLQNLGQGPELLIRYENEEAVDDSQLPKDRFSAERLKGVDSTLKIQPAELGDSAVYLCASSPGAMNTEAFFGQGTRLTVV.

This clonotype was seen ten or more times. The V gene is TRBV24-1, the J gene TRBJ2-5, with D perhaps matching TRBD1 (6 bases). The V and J ends lost 9 bases and 4 bases respectively, with 20 bases between them. CDR1 and CDR2 from the germline V gene are KGHDR and SFDVKD. The CDR3 has 15 residues. Here the CDR3 DNA reads TGTGCCACCCAGGACAGCCAGGCCGACGGAGAGACCCAGTACTTC. Protein: CATQDSQADGETQYF.

This clonotype was counted at least ten times. The rearrangement joins TRBV6-2 or TRBV6-3 to TRBJ1-2; TRBD1 might be the D (5 bases). V was trimmed by 2 bases and J by 1 base, leaving 11 bases between them. Per germline, CDR1 MNHEY and CDR2 SVGEGT. The CDR3 sequence is 15 residues long. In nucleotides, the CDR3 is TGTGCCAGCAGTTACCCAGACAGCTTTAACTATGGCTACACCTTC. Amino acids: CASSYPDSFNYGYTF.

This chain uses TRBV6-1 with TRBJ2-1, with a tentative D call TRBD2 (5 bases). Germline assignment: CDR1 MNHNS and CDR2 SASEGT. The CDR3 runs 15 residues. Between the trimmed V and J ends, which lost 7 bases and 12 bases, there was a span of 25 bases. As DNA, the CDR3 is TGTGCCAGCAACATACAGACTATCGGGAAAGATACGCAGTTCTTC. Protein product: CASNIQTIGKDTQFF.

There are many counts of this clonotype. The rearrangement uses TRBV11-1 and TRBJ2-3; D gene uncertain. Germline V gene data show CDR1 as SGHAT and CDR2 as FQDESV (reference sequence). Trimming removed 1 base at V and 4 bases at J, with 9 bases between. CDR3 length: 14 residues. The CDR3 region has the DNA TGTGCCAGCAGCTTAGGGTCGTCGGCAGATACGCAGTATTTT. It translates to CASSLGSSADTQYF.

This clonotype was seen at least ten times. V and J are TRBV7-3 and TRBJ2-1, with D possibly being TRBD1 or TRBD2 (6 bases each). The CDR3 is 13 amino acids. The germline V gene has CDR1 SGHTA and CDR2 FQGTGA. V dropped 1 base and J dropped 9 bases, with 10 bases sitting between them. In DNA, the CDR3 is TGTGCCAGCAGCTTAAACGGAGGGGGTGAGCAGTTCTTC. It encodes CASSLNGGGEQFF.

This clonotype has ten or more counts. The chain has TRBV7-8 and TRBJ2-3; D is perhaps TRBD1 (7 bases). Per germline, CDR1 SGHVS and CDR2 FQNEAQ. The CDR3 covers 14 residues. Trimming took 6 bases from V and 5 from J, leaving 15 bases between them. CDR3 sequence: CASRRGQLLDTQYF. In nucleotides, the CDR3 is TGTGCCAGCAGGCGGGGACAGCTATTAGATACGCAGTATTTT.